This T cell receptor (beta chain) was observed in a study of blood T cell repertoires in COVID-19. About the research overall: PBMCs, B-cell-depleted T cells, or T cells were the source of the cDNA or gDNA that made up the material.

Repertoires were generated with immunoSEQ multiplex PCR, while TCRdb's copy carries only in-frame clones and drops some. The sample has about 150,000 clones, about 80% seen once; the top ten hold 0.45% to 0.6%. The CDR3 is 16 amino acids. Per germline, CDR1 SGHTA and CDR2 FQGNSA. The trim removed 5 bases at V and 4 bases at J, leaving 6 bases unmatched. This TCR derives from a man aged 55 to 69 with acute or convalescent COVID-19. Sequenced: peripheral blood. The chain uses TRBV7-2 and TRBJ2-5, with 14 positions matching TRBD2. CDR3 loop: CASSVETSGGGETQYF. The CDR3 DNA is TGTGCCAGCAGCGTAGAGACTAGCGGGGGGGGAGAGACCCAGTACTTC.